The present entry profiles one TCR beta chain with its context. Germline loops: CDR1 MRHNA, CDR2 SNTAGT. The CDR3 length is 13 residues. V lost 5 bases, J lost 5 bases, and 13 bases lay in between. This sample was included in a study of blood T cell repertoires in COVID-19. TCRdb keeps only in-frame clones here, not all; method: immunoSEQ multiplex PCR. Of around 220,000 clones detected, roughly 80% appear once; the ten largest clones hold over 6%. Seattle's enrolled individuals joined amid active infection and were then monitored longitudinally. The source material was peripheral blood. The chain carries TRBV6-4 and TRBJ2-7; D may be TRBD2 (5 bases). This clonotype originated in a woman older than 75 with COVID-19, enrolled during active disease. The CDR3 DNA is TGTGCCAGCAGTCTGGAGGCGGGCCACGAGCAGTACTTC. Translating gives CASSLEAGHEQYF.